This T cell receptor beta chain was profiled in a study of cytomegalovirus exposure and HLA in healthy donors. This CDR3 region has 13 residues. Trimming left V 6 bases short and J 4 bases short, with 10 bases between. Germline V gives CDR1 ENHRY, CDR2 SYGVKD. The assay was immunoSEQ multiplex PCR, and TCRdb's table has in-frame clones only and misses some. This sample yields more than 250,000 clones, of which 87% are seen a single time; over 1% belongs to the top ten. The rearrangement uses TRBV10-3 and TRBJ2-1, with a weak D call TRBD1 (5 bases). The material sequenced was PBMCs. The sequence derives from a young woman in good health and CMV-seropositive. The CDR3: CAISGQSYNEQFF. CDR3 DNA sequence: TGTGCCATCAGCGGACAATCATACAATGAGCAGTTCTTC.